What follows are 16 T cell receptor beta chains derived from one specimen sequenced in a study of blood T cell repertoires in COVID-19. Sequencing was performed with immunoSEQ multiplex PCR; in TCRdb, only in-frame clones are kept and a portion is missing. The sample records some 270,000 clones, approximately 85% being singletons. Sequencing was performed on PBMCs or T cells enriched from blood (not recorded which). The receptor set was obtained from a woman younger than 45 who had recovered from COVID-19.

The chain is built from TRBV27 and TRBJ1-1; D unresolved. Germline assignment: CDR1 MNHEY and CDR2 SMNVEV (reference sequence). The V and J ends lost 0 bases and 0 bases respectively, with 8 bases between them. The CDR3 covers 15 residues. CDR3 sequence reads: CASSLSFQLNTEAFF. The CDR3 DNA reads as TGTGCCAGCAGTTTATCGTTCCAGTTGAACACTGAAGCTTTCTTT.

V usage is TRBV29-1 and J usage is TRBJ2-1; the match to TRBD2 covers 10 bases. The CDR3 length is 16 residues. CDR1 is SQVTM, CDR2 ANQGSEA, per germline. The J segment lost 4 bases and the V segment lost 1 base, leaving 7 bases of the junction unmatched. The CDR3 nucleotides are TGCAGCGTTGAAGGCTCCCCTAGCGGGAGATACAATGAGCAGTTCTTC. It is translated as CSVEGSPSGRYNEQFF.

The rearrangement uses TRBV7-8 and TRBJ1-3; no clear D gene. The CDR3 has 14 amino acids. Germline V gene sequence: CDR1 SGHVS, CDR2 FQNEAQ. V was clipped by 3 bases and J by 2 bases, with 8 bases between them. The CDR3 reads CASSFRGTGNTIYF. The CDR3 DNA reads as TGTGCCAGCAGCTTCCGAGGAACTGGAAACACCATATATTTT.

As regards this clone: Other DNA variants within this sample encode the same CDR3. The rearrangement uses TRBV28 and TRBJ2-1, with 8 bases that match TRBD1. V trimming: 3 bases; J trimming: 5 bases; junction bases outside the gene matches: 0. Germline V CDR1 and CDR2: MDHEN, SYDVKM. This CDR3 comprises 13 residues. The CDR3 nucleotides are TGTGCCAGCAGTTTGGGACAGGACAATGAGCAGTTCTTC. Protein product: CASSLGQDNEQFF.

This rearrangement joins TRBV29-1 to TRBJ1-2; 9 nucleotides line up with TRBD1. The V and J ends lost 4 bases and 8 bases, in that order; junction bases with no gene match: 14. Germline CDR1 and CDR2: SQVTM and ANQGSEA. The CDR3 has 15 amino acids. CDR3 DNA sequence: TGCAGCGTTGGTTCGGGGACAGGGTCGCTTCGGGGCTACACCTTC. Protein: CSVGSGTGSLRGYTF.

V and J are TRBV6-1 and TRBJ1-2; possibly TRBD1 for D (5 bases). The CDR3 spans 15 residues. V lost 0 bases and J lost 4, with 12 bases in between. The germline CDR1 and CDR2 sequences are MNHNS and SASEGT. The CDR3 loop reads CASSEALQTAYGYTF. CDR3 sequence (DNA): TGTGCCAGCAGTGAAGCGCTTCAGACAGCCTATGGCTACACCTTC.

This sequence joins TRBV7-9 and TRBJ1-1; 7 bases are a match to TRBD1. This CDR3 spans 16 amino acids. V lost 5 bases and J lost 2; bases outside the gene matches: 11. Per the germline V gene, CDR1 is SEHNR and CDR2 is FQNEAQ (reference sequence). The CDR3 region has the DNA TGTGCCAGCAGCACCCGACCGACAGGGTCTAACACTGAAGCTTTCTTT. Translated: CASSTRPTGSNTEAFF.

This chain joins TRBV5-1 and TRBJ2-1, with a possible D match to TRBD2 (6 bases). The germline V and J ends were trimmed by 0 bases and 3 bases, with 13 bases remaining between them. The germline gives CDR1 SGHRS, CDR2 YFSETQ. The CDR3 contains 16 residues. CDR3 loop: CASSLGDSSYYNEQFF. The DNA for the CDR3 is TGCGCCAGCAGCTTGGGGGACTCCTCTTACTACAATGAGCAGTTCTTC.

In its sample, this clone was seen once. This sequence joins TRBV18 and TRBJ2-2; possible D gene TRBD1, 6 bases. Germline V gene data show CDR1 as KGHSH and CDR2 as LQKENI. The CDR3 is 15 amino acids. V shed 3 bases and J shed 4 bases, with 12 bases lying between them. The CDR3 sequence: CASSPYRDITGELFF. The CDR3 DNA is TGTGCCAGCTCACCGTACCGGGACATCACCGGGGAGCTGTTTTTT. Complete variable domain (other parts from reference TRBV18 and TRBJ2-2): NAGVMQNPRHLVRRRGQEARLRCSPMKGHSHVYWYRQLPEEGLKFMVYLQKENIIDESGMPKERFSAEFPKEGPSILRIQQVVRGDSAAYFCASSPYRDITGELFFGEGSRLTVL.

The rearrangement uses TRBV27 and TRBJ1-1; D remains ambiguous. Looked up from germline, CDR1 is MNHEY and CDR2 is SMNVEV (reference sequence). Deletions cut 6 bases from V and 12 bases from J, with 17 bases between. This CDR3 has 12 residues. CDR3 in DNA: TGTGCCAGCAGAAGTTTCCTGGGAGAACCTTTCTTT. It codes for CASRSFLGEPFF.

CDR3 coding DNA: TGTGCCAGTTCGGAGGGGCTCTTCATTCCAGATACGTCCAATGAGCAGTTCTTC. This codes for CASSEGLFIPDTSNEQFF. The chain recombines TRBV11-3 with TRBJ2-1; TRBD2 is a possible D gene (6 bases). The V and J ends lost 9 bases and 6 bases respectively, with 30 bases between them. CDR1 SGHNT and CDR2 YENEEA come from the germline V gene. The CDR3 totals 18 residues.

This chain joins TRBV11-2 and TRBJ1-6; 9 bases match TRBD1. The CDR3 is 14 residues long. The V gene end was trimmed by 2 bases and the J gene end by 10 bases; junction bases not matched to a gene: 3. Per germline, CDR1 SGHAT and CDR2 FQNNGV. CDR3 sequence reads: CASSLYRGRSPLHF. In DNA form, the CDR3 reads TGTGCCAGCAGCTTATACAGGGGGCGATCACCCCTCCACTTT.

The V call is TRBV5-8, the J call TRBJ1-5; D is perhaps TRBD1 (5 bases). Trimming stripped 0 bases from V and 3 bases from J, with 13 bases between. This CDR3 region has 16 residues. Per germline, CDR1 SGHTS and CDR2 YDEGEE. The DNA for the CDR3 is TGTGCCAGCAGCTTGGCTCAGGCAGGGTTCAATCAGCCCCAGCATTTT. This encodes CASSLAQAGFNQPQHF. The full variable domain, completed using reference TRBV5-8 and TRBJ1-5, is EAGVTQSPTHLIKTRGQQATLRCSPISGHTSVYWYQQALGLGLQFLLWYDEGEERNRGNFPPRFSGRQFPNYSSELNVNALELEDSALYLCASSLAQAGFNQPQHFGDGTRLSIL.

The chain links TRBV5-4 to TRBJ2-7, with TRBD2 matching 7 bases. Germline V gives CDR1 SGHNT, CDR2 YYREEE (reference sequence). Trimming took 4 bases from V and 4 from J; bases not matched to a gene: 8. The CDR3 has 14 amino acids. The CDR3 is CASSPGLGGYEQYF. For the CDR3, the DNA is TGTGCCAGCAGCCCCGGACTAGGTGGGTACGAGCAGTACTTC.

The J gene is TRBJ1-1, the V gene TRBV27; D is perhaps TRBD1 (5 bases). Germline loops: CDR1 MNHEY, CDR2 SMNVEV (reference sequence). Trimming removed 7 bases at V and 5 bases at J, with 14 bases between. The CDR3 extends over 13 amino acids. This CDR3 reads CASMGQGGTEAFF. The CDR3 coding sequence is TGTGCCAGCATGGGGCAGGGTGGAACTGAAGCTTTCTTT.

Of note for this clone: The same CDR3 can be traced to other DNA sequences in this sample. The gene calls are TRBV6-5 and TRBJ2-7, with 11 nucleotides matching TRBD1. Germline V gives CDR1 MNHEY, CDR2 SVGAGI. The CDR3 extends over 14 amino acids. Trimming took 2 bases from V and 3 from J; bases not matched to a gene: 0. The CDR3 protein is CASSYGTGGYEQYF. In DNA, the CDR3 is TGTGCCAGCAGTTACGGGACAGGGGGCTACGAGCAGTACTTC.